Listed below are T cell receptor beta chains from one sample, sequenced in a study of T cell repertoires in ileal Crohn's disease. Clones were read by immunoSEQ multiplex PCR, and TCRdb kept only the in-frame ones, dropping some. The sample has some 13,000 clones; 70% to 90% are singletons. Specimen: ileal tissue. The receptor set was obtained from an adult with Crohn's disease. Both conserved end residues are part of each CDR3. D genes are given only for firm matches. Clone size appears in some rows only: once, few, many, or a class for an expanded clone.

V: TRBV7-2
D: NA
size: NA
J: TRBJ2-1
DNA: TGTGCCAGCAGCTTTACGGATGAGCAGTTCTTC
CDR3: CASSFTDEQFF

V: TRBV27
D: TRBD2
size: NA
J: TRBJ2-7
DNA: TGTGCCAGCAGTTCGGAGCCGGGACTACCAACCTACGAGCAGTACTTC
CDR3: CASSSEPGLPTYEQYF

V: TRBV5-5
D: NA
size: few
J: TRBJ2-7
DNA: TGTGCCAGCAGCTTCTTAGACAGATACGAGCAGTACTTC
CDR3: CASSFLDRYEQYF

V: TRBV21-1
D: NA
size: once
J: TRBJ1-4
DNA: TGTGCCAGCAGCAAATCCGCCACCCGGGGGGAAAAACTGTTTTTT
CDR3: CASSKSATRGEKLFF

V: TRBV18
D: TRBD1
size: NA
J: TRBJ1-6
DNA: TGTGCCAGCTCACCACGAGGGACAGGGGGCTACTCACCCCTCCACTTT
CDR3: CASSPRGTGGYSPLHF

V: TRBV7-2
D: NA
size: NA
J: TRBJ1-1
DNA: TGTGCCAGCAGCGGACAGCTTAACACTGAAGCTTTCTTT
CDR3: CASSGQLNTEAFF

V: TRBV5-6
D: NA
size: NA
J: TRBJ1-3
DNA: TGTGCCAGCAGCCCCCCGTCCACAGGGTCTGGAAACACCATATATTTT
CDR3: CASSPPSTGSGNTIYF

V: TRBV15
D: NA
size: once
J: TRBJ2-2
DNA: TGTGCCACCATCGGAGGGCCTAACACCGGGGAGCTGTTTTTT
CDR3: CATIGGPNTGELFF

V: TRBV27
D: NA
size: NA
J: TRBJ1-1
DNA: TGTGCCAGCTCCCCATGGGGGGAACACACTGAAGCTTTCTTT
CDR3: CASSPWGEHTEAFF

V: TRBV14
D: NA
size: NA
J: TRBJ1-2
DNA: TGTGCCAGCAGCCAAGATTTGGCAGCGGGCGGCTACACCTTC
CDR3: CASSQDLAAGGYTF

V: TRBV7-2
D: NA
size: NA
J: TRBJ2-1
DNA: TGTGCCAGCAGCCCGGGGAGGATGCATGAGCAGTTCTTC
CDR3: CASSPGRMHEQFF

V: TRBV9
D: NA
size: NA
J: TRBJ1-4
DNA: TGTGCCAGCAGCTTTCGGGGGGACACTAATGAAAAACTGTTTTTT
CDR3: CASSFRGDTNEKLFF

V: TRBV5-1
D: TRBD1
size: NA
J: TRBJ1-4
DNA: TGCGCCAGCAGCTGGGGGGACAGAAACAATGAAAAACTGTTTTTT
CDR3: CASSWGDRNNEKLFF

V: TRBV5-1
D: NA
size: medium-sized
J: TRBJ1-3
DNA: TGCGCCAGCAGCCAGGACTCTTCTGGAAACACCATATATTTT
CDR3: CASSQDSSGNTIYF

V: TRBV7-9
D: NA
size: NA
J: TRBJ1-1
DNA: TGTGCCAGCAGCTTAACCGGACAGGAAGCTTTCTTT
CDR3: CASSLTGQEAFF

V: TRBV2
D: NA
size: NA
J: TRBJ1-1
DNA: TGTGCCAGCAGTCTAGACGGGGGGAACACTGAAGCTTTCTTT
CDR3: CASSLDGGNTEAFF

V: TRBV19
D: NA
size: once
J: TRBJ1-5
DNA: TGTGCCAGTTGGGAGTGGGATAGCAATCAGCCCCAGCATTTT
CDR3: CASWEWDSNQPQHF

V: TRBV9
D: NA
size: once
J: TRBJ2-5
DNA: TGTGCCAGCAGCGTAGGGGATCGCGGGGACGGTCGCCAAGAGACCCAGTACTTC
CDR3: CASSVGDRGDGRQETQYF

V: TRBV9
D: NA
size: NA
J: TRBJ1-1
DNA: TGTGCCAGCAGCGCCATGCAGATGAACACTGAAGCTTTCTTT
CDR3: CASSAMQMNTEAFF

V: TRBV5-5
D: TRBD1
size: NA
J: TRBJ1-2
DNA: TGTGCCAGCAGCTCAGACAGGGGCTGGGGCTACACCTTC
CDR3: CASSSDRGWGYTF

V: TRBV7-2
D: NA
size: NA
J: TRBJ2-7
DNA: TGTGCCAGCAGCTTAGGGGGGGGCGGTTTCCACGAGCAGTACTTC
CDR3: CASSLGGGGFHEQYF

V: TRBV25-1
D: NA
size: NA
J: TRBJ2-5
DNA: TGTGCCAGCAGTGAACAGGGTCGGGAGACCCAGTACTTC
CDR3: CASSEQGRETQYF

V: TRBV7-2
D: TRBD1
size: NA
J: TRBJ1-5
DNA: TGTGCCAGCAGCTTGGGGACAGAAGGACCCCAGCATTTT
CDR3: CASSLGTEGPQHF

V: TRBV5-1
D: NA
size: NA
J: TRBJ2-5
DNA: TGCGCCAGCAGCTCCTACGGACTGCTCCAAGAGACCCAGTACTTC
CDR3: CASSSYGLLQETQYF

V: TRBV19
D: NA
size: NA
J: TRBJ1-5
DNA: TGTGCCAGCTCCCTCTTATCGACACTTCTTGGTAGTCAGCCCCAGCATTTT
CDR3: CASSLLSTLLGSQPQHF

V: TRBV11-2
D: TRBD2
size: NA
J: TRBJ2-7
DNA: TGTGCCAGCAGCTCCGGGACTAGCGGGGTCGAGCAGTACTTC
CDR3: CASSSGTSGVEQYF

V: TRBV18
D: NA
size: NA
J: TRBJ1-4
DNA: TGTGCCAGCTCCTCCCCAGGGGTTGAAAAACTGTTTTTT
CDR3: CASSSPGVEKLFF

V: TRBV10-1
D: NA
size: NA
J: TRBJ2-1
DNA: TGCGCCAGCAGTGTCGACCGGGTCCAGTTCTTC
CDR3: CASSVDRVQFF

V: TRBV7-2
D: TRBD2
size: NA
J: TRBJ2-2
DNA: TGTGCCAGCAGTCAAGGACTAGCGGGGAACGGGGAGCTGTTTTTT
CDR3: CASSQGLAGNGELFF

V: TRBV6-5
D: TRBD2
size: NA
J: TRBJ2-7
DNA: TGTGTCAGCAGGACAAGAGGGAGGGCGGGCGAGCAGTACTTC
CDR3: CVSRTRGRAGEQYF

V: TRBV9
D: TRBD1
size: NA
J: TRBJ1-1
DNA: TGTGCCAGCAGCCCAGAGGGAAGACCCCAGGGGGCAGGGACTGAAGCTTTCTTT
CDR3: CASSPEGRPQGAGTEAFF

V: TRBV9
D: TRBD1
size: NA
J: TRBJ1-4
DNA: TGTGCCAGCAGCACCGGGACAGGGAATGAAAAACTGTTTTTT
CDR3: CASSTGTGNEKLFF

V: TRBV7-2
D: NA
size: NA
J: TRBJ1-5
DNA: TGTGCCAGCAGCTTCACAGGGACCAATCAGCCCCAGCATTTT
CDR3: CASSFTGTNQPQHF

V: TRBV5-1
D: NA
size: NA
J: TRBJ2-1
DNA: TGCGCCAGCAGCGAGGTGGAAGTGGGTGAGCAGTTCTTC
CDR3: CASSEVEVGEQFF

V: TRBV6-6
D: TRBD1
size: NA
J: TRBJ1-5
DNA: TGTGCCAGCAACGACAGGGGAAGCAATCAGCCCCAGCATTTT
CDR3: CASNDRGSNQPQHF